This passage covers 30 T cell receptor beta chains from one sample sequenced in a study of molecular identifiers for immune sequencing clone quantification. TCRdb analysed the PCR reads with MiXCR anew, one entry per CDR3 protein. Among about half a million distinct CDR3 sequences listed, over 20% were seen once. Sequencing was carried out using naive CD8+ T cells from blood, with Jurkat cell RNA spiked in. The subset: FACS-sorted CD8+CD4-CCR7+CD45RA+ naive T cells. Receptors were obtained from a human donor in good health. Some libraries in this study had Jurkat cell RNA spiked in.

Comments on this clonotype: Being one base from a much bigger clone, this may be a read error. CDR3: CASSLQGFNPPLHF. The CDR3 bases are TGTGCCAGTAGCCTCCAGGGCTTTAATCCACCCCTCCACTTT. The chain recombines TRBV19 with TRBJ1-6; D is possibly TRBD1 (5 bases). The CDR3 has 14 residues. From germline, CDR1 is LNHDA and CDR2 SQIVND (reference sequence).

Concerning this clonotype: This may be a read error, as it is one base from a much larger clone. The CDR3 does not end in the conserved phenylalanine or tryptophan, so this is likely a read error. V gene TRBV6-2 or TRBV6-3 combines with J gene TRBJ2-7; 7 nucleotides align to TRBD1. The germline V gene encodes CDR1 MNHEY and CDR2 SVGEGT. Trimming at V came to 2 bases and at J to 6 bases, leaving 7 bases not matched to a gene. This CDR3 has 14 residues. In DNA form, the CDR3 reads TGTGCCAGCAGTTACCCCGGGACAGCCCCCGAGCAGTACTCC. Translated: CASSYPGTAPEQYS.

The sample holds a few counts of this clonotype. The chain employs TRBV19 and TRBJ1-6; D is perhaps TRBD1 (5 bases). Trimming left V 3 bases short and J 10 bases short, with 16 bases between. Germline values: CDR1 LNHDA, CDR2 SQIVND (reference sequence). This CDR3 is built from 15 residues. Here the CDR3 reads CASSIGIGVKSPLHF. CDR3 coding DNA: TGTGCCAGTAGTATCGGTATAGGGGTGAAGTCACCCCTCCACTTT.

This clonotype has at least ten counts. Mismatch with germline at one junction end may stem from a read error. This chain joins TRBV28 and TRBJ2-7; 10 bases line up with TRBD2. The CDR3 covers 12 residues. CDR1 is MDHEN and CDR2 is SYDVKM in the germline V gene. The CDR3 sequence: CASSDVTSGTRF. CDR3 DNA sequence: TGTGCCAGCAGTGACGTTACTAGCGGGACGCGCTTC.

The chain has TRBV11-2 and TRBJ1-1; D not certain. V lost 5 bases, J lost 4 bases, and 11 bases lay in between. Germline V gene sequence: CDR1 SGHAT, CDR2 FQNNGV. This CDR3 is 13 amino acids long. CDR3 protein: CASSLMLGTEAFF. The CDR3 region has the DNA TGTGCCAGCAGCCTCATGTTGGGCACTGAAGCTTTCTTT.

This clonotype has ten or more counts. The rearrangement links TRBV5-1 to TRBJ1-1; 8 nucleotides line up with TRBD1. J was trimmed by 3 bases and V by 1 base; bases with no gene match: 5. The CDR3 loop spans 15 amino acids. The germline V gene encodes CDR1 SGHRS and CDR2 YFSETQ. CDR3 protein: CASSLNRDRYTEAFF. The DNA for the CDR3 is TGCGCCAGCAGCTTGAACCGGGACAGGTACACTGAAGCTTTCTTT. Together with reference TRBV5-1 and TRBJ1-1, the CDR3 gives the full variable domain: KAGVTQTPRYLIKTRGQQVTLSCSPISGHRSVSWYQQTPGQGLQFLFEYFSETQRNKGNFPGRFSGRQFSNSRSEMNVSTLELGDSALYLCASSLNRDRYTEAFFGQGTRLTVV.

The sample holds many counts of this clonotype. This rearrangement joins TRBV29-1 to TRBJ2-7; D may be TRBD2 (5 bases). CDR3 length: 13 residues. Germline assignment: CDR1 SQVTM and CDR2 ANQGSEA. Deletions cut 6 bases from V and 3 bases from J, with 15 bases between. CDR3: CSVGPGFIYEQYF. In DNA form, the CDR3 reads TGCAGCGTGGGCCCGGGGTTTATCTACGAGCAGTACTTC.

This clonotype has only a few counts. The V and J genes are TRBV20-1 and TRBJ2-3, with TRBD2 matching 7 bases. The CDR3 sequence is 16 residues long. Looked up from germline, CDR1 is DFQATT and CDR2 is SNEGSKA (reference sequence). V trimming: 0 bases; J trimming: 4 bases; junction bases outside the gene matches: 10. As DNA, the CDR3 is TGCAGTGCTAGAGATCCAGCCAGCGGGGTGCCAGATACGCAGTATTTT. Its translation: CSARDPASGVPDTQYF.

The chain employs TRBV7-9 and TRBJ2-2; D is uncertain. Germline V gene lookup returns CDR1 SEHNR and CDR2 FQNEAQ (reference sequence). The V end was cut by 1 base, the J end by 9 bases, with 6 bases between. CDR3 length: 12 amino acids. The CDR3 loop is CASSLESRELFF. CDR3 nucleotides: TGTGCCAGCAGCTTAGAGAGTCGGGAGCTGTTTTTT.

This clonotype was recorded a few times. As DNA, the CDR3 is TGCGCCAGCAGCCAAGATATGGGGACCTATAATTCACCCCTCCACTTT. Amino acid sequence: CASSQDMGTYNSPLHF. This chain uses TRBV4-3 with TRBJ1-6; D uncertain. CDR3 size: 16 residues. Trimming took off 0 bases at V and 2 bases at J, with 8 bases between the two ends. CDR1 and CDR2 (germline): LGHNA, YSLEER.

The rearrangement joins TRBV6-5 to TRBJ1-2; D remains unclear. In germline, CDR1 is MNHEY, CDR2 SVGAGI. The ends were cut back, 0 bases at V and 4 bases at J, with 9 bases in the middle. This CDR3 has 14 residues. The CDR3 region is CASSYSWPFYGYTF. CDR3 in DNA: TGTGCCAGCAGTTACTCCTGGCCCTTCTATGGCTACACCTTC.

The chain has TRBV27 and TRBJ2-7; TRBD1 matches 7 bases. J gave up 5 bases and V 0 bases, and 4 bases lay outside the gene matches. In germline, CDR1 is MNHEY, CDR2 SMNVEV (reference sequence). This CDR3 has 14 amino acids. Written as DNA, the CDR3 is TGTGCCAGCAGTTTATCGTCACAGGGGAACGAGCAGTACTTC. The encoded protein is CASSLSSQGNEQYF.

The chain carries TRBV6-2 or TRBV6-3 and TRBJ2-1; no reliable D call. Trimming removed 1 base at V and 9 bases at J, with 10 bases between. Germline V CDR1 and CDR2: MNHEY, SVGEGT. CDR3 size: 13 residues. The CDR3, as DNA: TGTGCCAGCAGTTACTTAGGTACGGGTGAGCAGTTCTTC. As protein: CASSYLGTGEQFF.

Points on this clonotype: A read error may explain this, as a much larger clone is one base away. As the CDR3 is not closed by the conserved phenylalanine or tryptophan, this likely results from a read error. This chain joins TRBV12-3 or TRBV12-4 and TRBJ1-1; D is undetermined. CDR3 size: 15 residues. The V and J ends lost 5 bases and 5 bases respectively, with 18 bases between them. The CDR3 reads CASSPHGRGRTEAFS. The CDR3 bases are TGTGCCAGCAGTCCCCACGGGCGGGGTCGGACTGAAGCTTTCTCT.

The chain joins TRBV27 to TRBJ1-2, with D perhaps TRBD1 (5 bases). CDR1 is MNHEY, CDR2 SMNVEV, per germline (reference sequence). The V gene lost 2 bases and the J gene lost 6 bases, with 10 bases spanning the gap. The CDR3 runs to 13 residues. CDR3 nucleotides: TGTGCCAGCAGTTTAGCGGGGGGAGATGGCTACACCTTC. It translates to CASSLAGGDGYTF.

The CDR3 nucleotides read TGTGCCAGCAGCTTAGCGGTGATAGCGGGAGTAACAGATACGCAGTATTTT. Its translation is CASSLAVIAGVTDTQYF. The chain links TRBV7-9 to TRBJ2-3; 9 bases fit TRBD2. V lost 0 bases to trimming and J lost 3 bases; unmatched junction nucleotides: 7. This CDR3 contains 17 residues. Germline V gene lookup returns CDR1 SEHNR and CDR2 FQNEAQ (reference sequence).

The chain is built from TRBV4-1 and TRBJ2-3; 8 bases align to TRBD2. The junction had 24 bases not matched to a gene; V was cut back by 6 bases and J by 10 bases. The CDR3 length is 18 residues. Germline CDR1 and CDR2: MGHRA and YSYEKL. CDR3 nucleotide sequence: TGCGCCAGCAGTCCCGTCGAGCGGGAGAGCGGAGATAGAGGGGCGCAGTATTTT. Translated, it gives CASSPVERESGDRGAQYF.

This clonotype was seen only a few times. The chain links TRBV19 to TRBJ2-3; tentatively, D is TRBD1 (6 bases). Germline V CDR1 and CDR2: LNHDA, SQIVND (reference sequence). V was cut by 10 bases and J by 4 bases, with 18 bases left in between. CDR3 size: 14 residues. CDR3 residues: CATRLSEGADTQYF. Here the CDR3 DNA reads TGTGCCACTCGACTTAGTGAGGGGGCAGATACGCAGTATTTT. The complete variable domain, with remaining parts taken from reference TRBV19 and TRBJ2-3, reads DGGITQSPKYLFRKEGQNVTLSCEQNLNHDAMYWYRQDPGQGLRLIYYSQIVNDFQKGDIAEGYSVSREKKESFPLTVTSAQKNPTAFYLCATRLSEGADTQYFGPGTRLTVL.

This clonotype was detected only a few times. The junction does not match germline at one end; this may be a read error. V usage is TRBV4-1 and J usage is TRBJ1-5; D is unresolved. The CDR3 covers 18 residues. Germline V gives CDR1 MGHRA, CDR2 YSYEKL. CDR3 coding DNA: TGCGCCAGCAGCCAAGGTTTGGGGTTTCAAGATCGCAATCCGCCCCAGCATTTT. Translated: CASSQGLGFQDRNPPQHF.

In regard to this clonotype: The germline gene is not matched at one end of the junction; a read error may be the cause. V usage is TRBV6-5 and J usage is TRBJ2-1; 9 bases line up with TRBD2. This CDR3 has 16 amino acids. Looked up from germline, CDR1 is MNHEY and CDR2 is SVGAGI. CDR3 nucleotides: TGTACCAGCTCGCCGATAGCGGGGGCCAGCTACAATGAGCAGTTCTTC. It yields the protein CTSSPIAGASYNEQFF.

This clonotype was picked up many times. The chain combines TRBV7-2 with TRBJ2-3; D unclear. Trimming took 4 bases from V and 7 from J, leaving 15 bases between them. The CDR3 is 14 amino acids. The V gene's germline CDR1 is SGHTA and CDR2 FQGNSA. CDR3 coding DNA: TGTGCCAGCAGCTCTCTCCCGTCTGAAAATACGCAGTATTTT. This codes for CASSSLPSENTQYF.

This clonotype appeared many times. The genes are TRBV2 and TRBJ1-1, with D tentatively TRBD1 (6 bases). The V gene's germline CDR1 is SNHLY and CDR2 FYNNEI. The V end was cut by 6 bases, the J end by 7 bases, with 21 bases between. The CDR3 loop spans 15 amino acids. The CDR3: CASRETHRDRGEAFF. CDR3 in DNA: TGTGCCAGCAGGGAAACGCACAGGGATCGAGGTGAAGCTTTCTTT.

This chain joins TRBV6-5 and TRBJ2-7; TRBD1 aligns across 9 bases. The junction had 5 bases not matched to a gene; V was cut back by 2 bases and J by 6 bases. Germline values: CDR1 MNHEY, CDR2 SVGAGI. This CDR3 is 14 amino acids long. As DNA, the CDR3 is TGTGCCAGCAGTTACCAGGACAGGGGACGCGAGCAGTACTTC. Encoded protein: CASSYQDRGREQYF.

In its sample, this clonotype was seen a few times. The J gene is TRBJ2-7, the V gene TRBV5-1; weak D call: TRBD1 (6 bases). V was pared by 3 bases and J by 0 bases, with 13 bases between. The CDR3 extends over 15 amino acids. Germline CDR1 reads SGHRS; CDR2 reads YFSETQ. This chain's CDR3 is CASSWTAISSYEQYF. In nucleotides, the CDR3 is TGCGCCAGCAGCTGGACAGCAATTTCCTCCTACGAGCAGTACTTC.

This chain joins TRBV30 and TRBJ2-5; possibly TRBD1 for D (6 bases). From germline, CDR1 is GTSNPN and CDR2 SVGIG (reference sequence). CDR3 length equals 14 residues. V lost 4 bases and J lost 2, with 14 bases in between. CDR3 in amino acids: CAWNTEGEQETQYF. In DNA form, the CDR3 reads TGTGCCTGGAACACAGAGGGGGAGCAAGAGACCCAGTACTTC. Based on the CDR3 plus reference TRBV30 and TRBJ2-5, the full variable domain is SQTIHQWPATLVQPVGSPLSLECTVEGTSNPNLYWYRQAAGRGLQLLFYSVGIGQISSEVPQNLSASRPQDRQFILSSKKLLLSDSGFYLCAWNTEGEQETQYFGPGTRLLVL.

This clonotype was detected many times. The chain joins TRBV12-3 or TRBV12-4 to TRBJ2-5, with 8 bases matching TRBD1. This CDR3 is built from 14 residues. J lost 4 bases, V lost 6 bases, and 7 bases had no gene match. The CDR3 protein is CASSWTGLAETQYF. The CDR3 DNA reads TGTGCCAGCAGCTGGACAGGGCTGGCAGAGACCCAGTACTTC.

This clonotype appeared many times. This chain joins TRBV7-9 and TRBJ1-4, with unresolved D. The CDR3 is 15 amino acids. Trimming removed 5 bases from V and 8 bases from J, with 18 bases in between. From germline, CDR1 is SEHNR and CDR2 FQNEAQ (reference sequence). In DNA, the CDR3 is TGTGCCAGCAGCCCCCAGGCGGAGGGTGGCGAAAAACTGTTTTTT. Its protein product is CASSPQAEGGEKLFF.

The chain carries TRBV10-3 and TRBJ2-7; 8 nucleotides line up with TRBD1. V shed 0 bases, J shed 0 bases, and the junction held 4 bases outside the gene matches. This CDR3 has 16 residues. CDR1 ENHRY and CDR2 SYGVKD come from the germline V gene. The CDR3 DNA is TGTGCCATCAGTGAGTCGATCCAGGGGGCCTCCTACGAGCAGTACTTC. Its protein is CAISESIQGASYEQYF.

The V and J genes are TRBV27 and TRBJ1-2; possible D gene TRBD1, 6 bases. This CDR3 region has 18 residues. Germline CDR1 reads MNHEY; CDR2 reads SMNVEV (reference sequence). V gave up 7 bases and J gave up 4 bases, with 28 bases separating them. The CDR3 DNA sequence: TGTGCCAGCACCCCCGGGGGACAAACCTCCGCTGCAATCTATGGCTACACCTTC. Protein sequence: CASTPGGQTSAAIYGYTF.

On this clonotype: A much larger clone is a single base away; this may be a read error. The chain combines TRBV4-1 with TRBJ2-7; no definite D call. From germline, CDR1 is MGHRA and CDR2 YSYEKL. This CDR3 region has 13 residues. CDR3 sequence reads: CASSQEATYEQCF. CDR3 DNA sequence: TGCGCCAGCAGCCAAGAAGCTACCTACGAGCAGTGCTTC.